Below, 31 T cell receptor beta chains from the same sample are listed, as sequenced in a study of cytomegalovirus exposure and HLA in healthy donors. The study ran its PCR with 60 Vbeta and 13 Jbeta primers. The assay was immunoSEQ multiplex PCR, and TCRdb's table has in-frame clones only and misses some. The sample contains 120,000 or so clones, over 70% of which appear only once. What was sequenced was PBMCs. The receptors come from a man between 18 and 29 years old in good health and CMV-seropositive.

The V gene is TRBV29-1, the J gene TRBJ2-2, with TRBD2 matching over 7 bases. Germline V CDR1 and CDR2: SQVTM, ANQGSEA. The V segment lost 2 bases and the J segment 5 bases; nucleotides outside the gene matches: 2. The CDR3 runs 13 residues. Here the CDR3 DNA reads TGCAGCGTTGAATTGGGGGGGACCGGGGAGCTGTTTTTT. Translated, it gives CSVELGGTGELFF.

The genes are TRBV13 and TRBJ2-7, with 11 bases identical to TRBD1. The CDR3 runs 15 residues. The J segment lost 6 bases and the V segment lost 5 bases, leaving 9 bases of the junction unmatched. Germline values: CDR1 PRHDT, CDR2 FYEKMQ (reference sequence). The CDR3 loop reads CASSVRGQGASEQYF. The CDR3 region has the DNA TGTGCCAGCAGCGTCCGAGGACAGGGGGCCTCCGAGCAGTACTTC.

The V gene is TRBV27, the J gene TRBJ2-2; 7 nucleotides align to TRBD1. The ends lost 5 bases at V and 7 bases at J; junction bases unmatched: 7. Germline V gene data show CDR1 as MNHEY and CDR2 as SMNVEV (reference sequence). This CDR3 spans 14 amino acids. CDR3 loop: CASSVDRAYGELFF. CDR3 coding DNA: TGTGCCAGCAGTGTAGACAGGGCGTACGGGGAGCTGTTTTTT.

The genes are TRBV30 and TRBJ1-1; no clear D. The germline V gene encodes CDR1 GTSNPN and CDR2 SVGIG (reference sequence). CDR3 length: 14 residues. Trimming removed 2 bases at V and 0 bases at J, with 10 bases between. CDR3 amino acids: CAWSTKYMNTEAFF. The CDR3 DNA follows: TGTGCCTGGAGTACAAAATACATGAACACTGAAGCTTTCTTT. The full variable domain, rest sourced from reference TRBV30 and TRBJ1-1, is SQTIHQWPATLVQPVGSPLSLECTVEGTSNPNLYWYRQAAGRGLQLLFYSVGIGQISSEVPQNLSASRPQDRQFILSSKKLLLSDSGFYLCAWSTKYMNTEAFFGQGTRLTVV.

This chain joins TRBV25-1 and TRBJ1-5; D call uncertain. Trimming pared 1 base from V and 0 bases from J, leaving 10 bases between. Germline CDR1 and CDR2: MGHDK and SYGVNS. The CDR3 is 16 residues long. The CDR3 DNA follows: TGTGCCAGCAGTGAATCGGGCGGGGTTAGCAATCAGCCCCAGCATTTT. Encoded protein: CASSESGGVSNQPQHF.

This sequence joins TRBV9 and TRBJ2-1, with D hard to call. Germline CDR1 SGDLS, CDR2 YYNGEE. This CDR3 has 14 amino acids. Trimming took off 3 bases at V and 5 bases at J, with 12 bases between the two ends. The CDR3 nucleotides read TGTGCCAGCAGCGCCACCATCACAGACAATGAGCAGTTCTTC. Translated, it gives CASSATITDNEQFF. Based on the CDR3 plus reference TRBV9 and TRBJ2-1, the full variable domain is DSGVTQTPKHLITATGQRVTLRCSPRSGDLSVYWYQQSLDQGLQFLIQYYNGEERAKGNILERFSAQQFPDLHSELNLSSLELGDSALYFCASSATITDNEQFFGPGTRLTVL.

This chain connects TRBV30 to TRBJ1-2; D unresolved. Germline V lookup: CDR1 GTSNPN, CDR2 SVGIG (reference sequence). The CDR3 sequence is 13 residues long. V lost 0 bases and J 4 bases, leaving 9 bases between the germline ends. Here the CDR3 DNA reads TGTGCCTGGAGTGTATCGGTGTTCTATGGCTACACCTTC. Translating gives CAWSVSVFYGYTF.

V is TRBV7-4 and J is TRBJ1-5; maybe TRBD1 (6 bases). V lost 4 bases and J 4 bases, leaving 8 bases between the germline ends. The germline V gene has CDR1 SGHVT and CDR2 SQSDAQ. This CDR3 has 13 amino acids. The CDR3 loop reads CASSSDRNQPQHF. DNA of the CDR3: TGTGCCAGCAGCTCAGACAGGAATCAGCCCCAGCATTTT.

V is TRBV7-2 and J is TRBJ1-1, with 11 bases aligning to TRBD1. Losses at the gene ends were 5 bases for V and 4 bases for J; bases not matched to a gene: 12. The CDR3 loop spans 17 amino acids. Germline CDR1 is SGHTA and CDR2 is FQGNSA. The CDR3 protein is CASSRYGTGGVGTEAFF. CDR3 nucleotides: TGTGCCAGCAGCCGGTACGGGACAGGGGGAGTCGGCACTGAAGCTTTCTTT.

The CDR3 bases are TGCGCCAGCAGCCAATTTTTGATCCCGGCGGACATTCAGTACTTC. Protein sequence: CASSQFLIPADIQYF. The V call is TRBV4-3, the J call TRBJ2-4; D gene unclear. The ends were cut back, 2 bases at V and 8 bases at J, with 16 bases in the middle. The V gene's germline CDR1 is LGHNA and CDR2 YSLEER. CDR3 length: 15 residues.

The chain recombines TRBV7-2 with TRBJ2-7; 8 bases match TRBD2. The CDR3 runs 15 residues. Unmatched junction bases numbered 16, after V lost 5 bases and J lost 10 bases. Germline CDR1 reads SGHTA; CDR2 reads FQGNSA. CDR3 loop: CASSPETRPGGLQYF. The CDR3 coding sequence is TGTGCCAGCAGCCCCGAAACGAGGCCGGGGGGGCTCCAGTACTTC.

The chain has TRBV21-1 and TRBJ2-1; the table names TRBD2, a call not compared with the DNA. TRBV21-1 is described as a pseudogene. The CDR3 spans 17 residues. The CDR3 loop reads CASSKATSTWCVNEQFF. The CDR3 DNA reads TGTGCCAGCAGCAAAGCAACTAGTACTTGGTGTGTCAATGAGCAGTTCTTC.

The chain uses TRBV10-3 and TRBJ1-5, with TRBD1 as a possible D gene (5 bases). V gave up 6 bases and J gave up 9 bases, with 21 bases separating them. Germline V gene lookup returns CDR1 ENHRY and CDR2 SYGVKD. This CDR3 comprises 15 residues. In nucleotides, the CDR3 is TGTGCCATCAGCTCACAGGATCTGGGTCTAGGGCCCCAGCATTTT. Translation: CAISSQDLGLGPQHF.

The rearrangement uses TRBV5-6 and TRBJ1-1; the match to TRBD1 covers 7 bases. The CDR3 consists of 16 residues. With 0 bases clipped from V and 0 bases from J, the junction kept 5 bases outside the gene matches. CDR1 is SGHDT, CDR2 YYEEEE, per germline. The CDR3 DNA follows: TGTGCCAGCAGCTTGGGGACAGGCCTCATGAACACTGAAGCTTTCTTT. It specifies CASSLGTGLMNTEAFF.

V and J are TRBV5-1 and TRBJ2-2; 7 bases match TRBD1. There are 16 residues in the CDR3. The V and J ends lost 7 bases and 0 bases, in that order; junction bases with no gene match: 9. Germline values: CDR1 SGHRS, CDR2 YFSETQ. CDR3 nucleotides: TGCGCCAGCGTGGGACAGACCGCCGCGAACACCGGGGAGCTGTTTTTT. Translation gives CASVGQTAANTGELFF.

This clone was picked up a small number of times. V is TRBV10-3 and J is TRBJ1-6; D uncertain. Trimming cost V 3 bases and J 0 bases, with 9 bases left between them. Germline V gene data show CDR1 as ENHRY and CDR2 as SYGVKD. This CDR3 is 16 amino acids long. This chain's CDR3 is CAISDNEGSYNSPLHF. CDR3 nucleotides: TGTGCCATCAGTGATAACGAGGGCTCCTATAATTCACCCCTCCACTTT.

The rearrangement uses TRBV7-2 and TRBJ1-5; the D gene is possibly TRBD1 (5 bases). Trimming pared 5 bases from V and 4 bases from J, leaving 15 bases between. This CDR3 spans 15 amino acids. Germline V gene data show CDR1 as SGHTA and CDR2 as FQGNSA. CDR3 protein: CASSRNRDRNQPQHF. The CDR3 bases are TGTGCCAGCAGCCGGAACCGCGACAGAAATCAGCCCCAGCATTTT.

The rearrangement links TRBV12-5 to TRBJ2-3, with a tentative D call TRBD2 (5 bases). V lost 4 bases to trimming and J lost 2 bases, with 16 bases between them. The CDR3 runs 16 residues. Germline V gives CDR1 LGHNT, CDR2 FRNRAP. CDR3 nucleotide sequence: TGTGCTAGTGGTTCCGCATCCGGGGAATACACAGATACGCAGTATTTT. It specifies CASGSASGEYTDTQYF.

This CDR3 reads CASSLAVAGDIQYF. CDR3 sequence (DNA): TGTGCCAGCAGCTTAGCGGTAGCGGGGGACATTCAGTACTTC. This chain links TRBV7-2 with TRBJ2-4; 9 positions agree with TRBD2. Germline lookup yields CDR1 SGHTA and CDR2 FQGNSA. This CDR3 region has 14 residues. Trimming took 0 bases from V and 8 from J; bases not matched to a gene: 2.

V gene TRBV30 combines with J gene TRBJ1-3; D uncertain. The CDR3 totals 14 residues. Trimming removed 4 bases at V and 0 bases at J, with 10 bases between. Germline-derived CDR1 and CDR2 are GTSNPN and SVGIG (reference sequence). The CDR3 protein is CAWIGGFSGNTIYF. CDR3 nucleotide sequence: TGTGCCTGGATAGGAGGGTTCTCTGGAAACACCATATATTTT.

The genes are TRBV6-6 and TRBJ2-7; perhaps TRBD2 as D (5 bases). This CDR3 region has 12 residues. Deletions cut 5 bases from V and 0 bases from J, with 5 bases between. The germline CDR1 and CDR2 sequences are MNHNY and SVGAGI (reference sequence). The CDR3 nucleotides are TGTGCCAGCAGTCGGGGCTCCTACGAGCAGTACTTC. Amino acids: CASSRGSYEQYF.

This sequence joins TRBV30 and TRBJ1-5, with TRBD1 identical over 8 bases. The trim removed 2 bases at V and 2 bases at J, leaving 2 bases unmatched. The CDR3 has 14 amino acids. Germline-derived CDR1 and CDR2 are GTSNPN and SVGIG (reference sequence). The CDR3 loop reads CAWSPGQGNQPQHF. The CDR3 nucleotides are TGTGCCTGGAGTCCGGGACAGGGCAATCAGCCCCAGCATTTT.

This chain uses TRBV9 with TRBJ2-5; 10 bases fit TRBD2. The CDR3 runs 17 residues. Germline loops: CDR1 SGDLS, CDR2 YYNGEE. V was pared by 0 bases and J by 5 bases, with 10 bases of the junction left unmatched. DNA for the CDR3: TGTGCCAGCAGCGTAGGTCCCGGGACTAGCGCCGAGGAGACCCAGTACTTC. It yields the protein CASSVGPGTSAEETQYF. The variable domain in full, with the rest retrieved from reference TRBV9 and TRBJ2-5, is DSGVTQTPKHLITATGQRVTLRCSPRSGDLSVYWYQQSLDQGLQFLIQYYNGEERAKGNILERFSAQQFPDLHSELNLSSLELGDSALYFCASSVGPGTSAEETQYFGPGTRLLVL.

This chain joins TRBV5-8 and TRBJ1-4, with TRBD1 as a possible D gene (5 bases). This CDR3 spans 15 amino acids. V was cut by 7 bases and J by 7 bases, with 20 bases left in between. CDR1 and CDR2 (germline): SGHTS, YDEGEE. The CDR3: CASHPVRGLGEKLFF. The CDR3 region has the DNA TGTGCCAGCCACCCCGTGCGGGGCCTTGGTGAAAAACTGTTTTTT. Complete variable domain (other parts from reference TRBV5-8 and TRBJ1-4): EAGVTQSPTHLIKTRGQQATLRCSPISGHTSVYWYQQALGLGLQFLLWYDEGEERNRGNFPPRFSGRQFPNYSSELNVNALELEDSALYLCASHPVRGLGEKLFFGSGTQLSVL.

The chain links TRBV19 to TRBJ1-1, with D uncertain. V lost 3 bases to trimming and J lost 1 base, with 6 bases between them. The V gene's germline CDR1 is LNHDA and CDR2 SQIVND (reference sequence). CDR3 length: 13 amino acids. CDR3 sequence: CASSITRNTEAFF. The CDR3 DNA reads as TGTGCCAGTAGTATCACAAGGAACACTGAAGCTTTCTTT.

V gene TRBV29-1 combines with J gene TRBJ2-1, with 8 bases lining up with TRBD2. V was clipped by 3 bases and J by 8 bases; unmatched bases: 3. Germline V gene sequence: CDR1 SQVTM, CDR2 ANQGSEA. The CDR3 has 12 amino acids. The chain's CDR3 is CSVDGTRDEQFF. The CDR3 nucleotides read TGCAGCGTTGATGGGACTAGGGATGAGCAGTTCTTC.

CDR3 in amino acids: CAALPGQGEGKRMNTEAFF. The CDR3 nucleotides read TGTGCCGCCCTCCCGGGACAGGGGGAAGGTAAGCGAATGAACACTGAAGCTTTCTTT. V is TRBV19 and J is TRBJ1-1; 11 bases line up with TRBD1. The CDR3 contains 19 residues. CDR1 is LNHDA, CDR2 SQIVND, per germline (reference sequence). V gave up 11 bases and J gave up 0 bases; unmatched junction bases: 20.

The rearrangement joins TRBV25-1 to TRBJ2-7; D may be TRBD1 (5 bases). The CDR3 runs to 12 residues. V lost 6 bases and J lost 3, with 9 bases in between. Germline V gives CDR1 MGHDK, CDR2 SYGVNS. CDR3 bases: TGTGCCAGCAGGGACGACAGCTACGAGCAGTACTTC. Its protein product is CASRDDSYEQYF.

The gene calls are TRBV7-9 and TRBJ2-1, with a tentative D call TRBD2 (6 bases). Trimming took off 2 bases at V and 10 bases at J, with 21 bases between the two ends. Germline-derived CDR1 and CDR2 are SEHNR and FQNEAQ (reference sequence). This CDR3 is 16 amino acids long. The CDR3 is CASSLTLALVPLEQFF. In DNA, the CDR3 is TGTGCCAGCAGCTTAACACTAGCTCTGGTTCCATTAGAGCAGTTCTTC.

This clone appeared a few times. This chain connects TRBV4-3 to TRBJ2-6; 9 nucleotides align to TRBD1. J was trimmed by 0 bases and V by 0 bases; bases with no gene match: 12. The CDR3 covers 21 residues. CDR1 LGHNA and CDR2 YSLEER come from the germline V gene. The CDR3 nucleotides are TGCGCCAGCAGCCAAGAGCCAGATGGACAGGGGCTCAGCTCTGGGGCCAACGTCCTGACTTTC. It is translated as CASSQEPDGQGLSSGANVLTF.

This sequence joins TRBV19 and TRBJ1-6; 7 bases are shared with TRBD1. The CDR3 is 15 residues long. The germline V gene encodes CDR1 LNHDA and CDR2 SQIVND (reference sequence). V gave up 5 bases and J gave up 5 bases; unmatched junction bases: 6. The CDR3 DNA reads TGTGCCAGTAGTCGGTCACAGGGGAATAATTCACCCCTCCACTTT. The encoded protein is CASSRSQGNNSPLHF. Full variable domain (outside the CDR3, taken from reference TRBV19 and TRBJ1-6): DGGITQSPKYLFRKEGQNVTLSCEQNLNHDAMYWYRQDPGQGLRLIYYSQIVNDFQKGDIAEGYSVSREKKESFPLTVTSAQKNPTAFYLCASSRSQGNNSPLHFGNGTRLTVT.